This T cell receptor (beta chain) comes out of a study of beta chain features in type 1 diabetes. Study conclusions and caveats: Researchers report that Type 1 diabetes patients had moderately but significantly shorter TCRB CDR3s across all four CD4+ subsets. Type 1 diabetes patients had fewer VDJ junction insertions and more deletions.

V was clipped by 6 bases and J by 5 bases; unmatched bases: 14. Germline V gene data show CDR1 as SNHLY and CDR2 as FYNNEI. The CDR3 length is 17 residues. Investigators reverse transcribed all isolated RNA, so they sequenced expressed TCRB transcripts. Sequenced by immunoSEQ multiplex PCR; TCRdb stores in-frame clones only, minus some. The sample gives under 450,000 clones, 14% of which show up once; around 0.035% is in the top ten. This clone was observed a few times. What it binds is not known. Every donor provided one heparinised blood draw, which averaged about 110 mL. The sample taken for sequencing was naive CD4+ T cells from blood. V gene TRBV2 combines with J gene TRBJ2-2; 8 bases match TRBD2. This receptor was obtained from a man between 25 and 39 years old in good health. The CDR3 sequence: CASSASGSGGATGELFF. As DNA, the CDR3 is TGTGCCAGCAGCGCCTCCGGCAGCGGGGGAGCAACCGGGGAGCTGTTTTTT.